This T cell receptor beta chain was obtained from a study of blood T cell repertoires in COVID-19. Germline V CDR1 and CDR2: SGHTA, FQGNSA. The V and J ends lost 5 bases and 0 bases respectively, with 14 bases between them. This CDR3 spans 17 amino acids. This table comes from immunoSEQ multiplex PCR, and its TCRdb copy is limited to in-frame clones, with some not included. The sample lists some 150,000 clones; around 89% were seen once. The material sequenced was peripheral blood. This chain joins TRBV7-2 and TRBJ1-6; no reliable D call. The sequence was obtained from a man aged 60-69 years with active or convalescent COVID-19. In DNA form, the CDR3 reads TGTGCCAGCAGCCCCTCGGAAGCGAGCTCCTATAATTCACCCCTCCACTTT. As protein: CASSPSEASSYNSPLHF.